What follows describes a single T cell receptor (beta chain). Antigen: not known. Clones were sequenced by immunoSEQ multiplex PCR, and TCRdb holds only the in-frame ones, with some missing. Of 86,000 or so clones in the sample, about nine tenths were seen once. The data were obtained in a study of T cell responses to AZD1222 COVID-19 vaccine. The V end lost 0 bases, the J end lost 7 bases, and 15 bases lay between the germline ends. The CDR3 sequence is 15 residues long. Germline V gene lookup returns CDR1 MNHEY and CDR2 SVGAGI. Overall study results and limits: With two AZD1222 doses given, Spike-specific TCR breadth and depth both rose. Close to half of spike-specific TCRs reportedly recognize unmutated variant regions.

This TCR was sampled from an adult in good health. This sample comprised peripheral blood, obtained on day 0 of MenACWY control vaccination. The chain links TRBV6-5 to TRBJ1-2; D is possibly TRBD1 (5 bases). CDR3 protein: CASSYSVDLGLGYTF. The CDR3 coding sequence is TGTGCCAGCAGTTACTCGGTCGATTTGGGGCTTGGCTACACCTTC.